The 7 T cell receptor beta chains presented below share a single source sample, sequenced in a study of OX40 agonist ivuxolimab in advanced cancers. TCRdb's copy holds only in-frame clones and misses some; the assay was immunoSEQ multiplex PCR. Of some 20,000 clones in the sample, roughly 83% were seen once. This material consisted of CD4+ or CD8+ T cells sorted from blood, taken in a trial of the OX40 agonist ivuxolimab. These receptor sequences come from an adult with an advanced solid tumor such as melanoma, head and neck, liver or kidney cancer.

The V call is TRBV5-5, the J call TRBJ1-2; D remains unclear. The germline V gene encodes CDR1 SGHKS and CDR2 YYEKEE (reference sequence). The CDR3 spans 12 residues. The V end was cut by 0 bases, the J end by 3 bases, with 3 bases between. CDR3 residues: CASSLGDYGYTF. CDR3 nucleotide sequence: TGTGCCAGCAGCTTGGGGGACTATGGCTACACCTTC.

The chain carries TRBV6-1 and TRBJ2-1; 8 bases are shared with TRBD2. This CDR3 is built from 17 residues. The V segment lost 4 bases and the J segment 4 bases; nucleotides outside the gene matches: 12. The V gene's germline CDR1 is MNHNS and CDR2 SASEGT. In nucleotides, the CDR3 is TGTGCCAGCAGTGGCCCCCCCCAGACTAGCGCTTACAATGAGCAGTTCTTC. It translates to CASSGPPQTSAYNEQFF.

The chain couples TRBV29-1 to TRBJ2-7; 10 bases are a match to TRBD2. CDR1 SQVTM and CDR2 ANQGSEA come from the germline V gene. With 4 bases clipped from V and 0 bases from J, the junction kept 9 bases outside the gene matches. The CDR3 is 16 residues long. The CDR3 region has the DNA TGCAGCGTTGTCGGCGCTAGCGGGAGTCTCTCCTACGAGCAGTACTTC. Its translation is CSVVGASGSLSYEQYF.

The V and J genes are TRBV4-3 and TRBJ2-2; 9 bases agree with TRBD1. The CDR3 sequence is 17 residues long. The V gene end was trimmed by 0 bases and the J gene end by 5 bases; junction bases not matched to a gene: 7. Germline lookup yields CDR1 LGHNA and CDR2 YSLEER. The CDR3 is CASSQDRPGQGTGELFF. In nucleotides, the CDR3 is TGCGCCAGCAGCCAAGATCGCCCCGGACAGGGGACCGGGGAGCTGTTTTTT.

The V and J genes are TRBV19 and TRBJ1-5, with 7 bases matching TRBD1. CDR1 is LNHDA and CDR2 is SQIVND in the germline V gene (reference sequence). Unmatched junction bases numbered 8, after V lost 5 bases and J lost 1 base. CDR3 length equals 16 residues. The CDR3 bases are TGTGCCAGTAGTGGGCAGGGGGGCTGGAGCAATCAGCCCCAGCATTTT. Its protein product is CASSGQGGWSNQPQHF.

V usage is TRBV6-5 and J usage is TRBJ1-1, with D possibly TRBD1 on 5 matching bases. Germline CDR1 reads MNHEY; CDR2 reads SVGAGI. V was shortened by 2 bases and J by 1 base, with 8 bases between the two germline ends. CDR3 length equals 14 residues. CDR3 DNA: TGTGCCAGCAGTTACAGAGACAGGAACACTGAAGCTTTCTTT. Translating it yields CASSYRDRNTEAFF.

This clone is a singleton in its sample. V gene TRBV4-1 combines with J gene TRBJ2-5; no clear D. The V end was cut by 0 bases, the J end by 8 bases, with 7 bases between. This CDR3 has 12 residues. The germline gives CDR1 MGHRA, CDR2 YSYEKL. The CDR3 DNA reads as TGCGCCAGCAGCCAAGATCAGGCTACCCAGTACTTC. As protein: CASSQDQATQYF.